This T cell receptor beta chain was retrieved from a study of blood T cell repertoires in COVID-19. At the level of the study: Acute-phase and convalescent COVID-19 samples originated in the United States, Italy and Spain.

CDR1 and CDR2 from the germline V gene are MDHEN and SYDVKM. This CDR3 spans 16 amino acids. The V end was cut by 5 bases, the J end by 2 bases, with 16 bases between. TCRdb's copy holds only in-frame clones and misses some; the assay was immunoSEQ multiplex PCR. The table lists around 250,000 clones, about 89% of them singletons. The genes are TRBV28 and TRBJ1-3; D is perhaps TRBD1 (5 bases). This TCR was sampled from a woman between 40 and 55 years old who had recovered from COVID-19. The specimen was peripheral blood. The CDR3 DNA reads TGTGCCAGCAGTCCGAGTGCAGGGCAGCCTGGAAACACCATATATTTT. Protein sequence: CASSPSAGQPGNTIYF.